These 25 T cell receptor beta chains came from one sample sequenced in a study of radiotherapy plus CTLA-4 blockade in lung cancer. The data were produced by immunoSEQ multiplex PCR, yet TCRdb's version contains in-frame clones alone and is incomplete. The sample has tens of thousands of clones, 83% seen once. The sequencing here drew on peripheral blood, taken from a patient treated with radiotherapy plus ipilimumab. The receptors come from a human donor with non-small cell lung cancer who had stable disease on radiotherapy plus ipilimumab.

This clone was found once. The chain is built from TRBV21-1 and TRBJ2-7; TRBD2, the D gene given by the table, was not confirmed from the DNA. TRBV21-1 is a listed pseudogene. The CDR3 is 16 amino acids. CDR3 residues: CASSIRLAERSYEQYF. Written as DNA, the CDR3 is TGTGCCAGCAGCATAAGACTAGCGGAACGCTCCTACGAGCAGTACTTC.

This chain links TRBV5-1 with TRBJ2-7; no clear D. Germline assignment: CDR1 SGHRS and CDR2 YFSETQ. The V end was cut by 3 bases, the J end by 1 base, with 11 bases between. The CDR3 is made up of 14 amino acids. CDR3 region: CASSSRAASYEQYF. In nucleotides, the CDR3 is TGCGCCAGCAGCTCCCGGGCCGCTTCCTACGAGCAGTACTTC.

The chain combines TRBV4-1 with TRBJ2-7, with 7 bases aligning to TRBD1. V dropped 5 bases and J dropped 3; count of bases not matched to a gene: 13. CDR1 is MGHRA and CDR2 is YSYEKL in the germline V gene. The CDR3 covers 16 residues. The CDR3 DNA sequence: TGCGCCAGCAGCTCGTCGGCCACAGGGGAACACTACGAGCAGTACTTC. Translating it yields CASSSSATGEHYEQYF.

The chain's CDR3 is CASSLAGTGGEKLFF. The CDR3 coding sequence is TGCGCCAGCAGCTTGGCGGGGACAGGGGGAGAAAAACTGTTTTTT. The chain is built from TRBV5-1 and TRBJ1-4; TRBD1 agrees at 11 bases. V shed 0 bases, J shed 8 bases, and the junction held 3 bases outside the gene matches. Germline CDR1 is SGHRS and CDR2 is YFSETQ. The CDR3 is 15 residues long.

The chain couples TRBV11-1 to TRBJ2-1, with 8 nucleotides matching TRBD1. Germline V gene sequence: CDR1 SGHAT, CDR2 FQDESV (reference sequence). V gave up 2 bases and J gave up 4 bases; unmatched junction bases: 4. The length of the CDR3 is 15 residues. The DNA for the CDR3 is TGTGCCAGCAGCTTAAGACAGGGGACATACAATGAGCAGTTCTTC. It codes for CASSLRQGTYNEQFF.

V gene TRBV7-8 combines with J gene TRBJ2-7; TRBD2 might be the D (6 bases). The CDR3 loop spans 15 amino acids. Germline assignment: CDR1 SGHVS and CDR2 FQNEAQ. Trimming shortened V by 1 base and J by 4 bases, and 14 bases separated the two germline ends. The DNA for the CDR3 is TGTGCCAGCAGCTTAGGCCGGAGGGCGAGATACGAGCAGTACTTC. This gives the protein CASSLGRRARYEQYF.

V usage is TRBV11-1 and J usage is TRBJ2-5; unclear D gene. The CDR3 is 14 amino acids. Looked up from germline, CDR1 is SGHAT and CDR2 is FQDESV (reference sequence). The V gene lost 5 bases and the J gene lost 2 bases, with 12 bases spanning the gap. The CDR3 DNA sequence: TGTGCCAGCAGCCTCGAACAGCCGCAAGAGACCCAGTACTTC. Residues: CASSLEQPQETQYF.

CDR3 sequence: CASSPGRGQGFSGNTIYF. The CDR3 region has the DNA TGTGCCAGCAGCCCCGGTAGGGGACAGGGATTCTCTGGAAACACCATATATTTT. The gene calls are TRBV5-4 and TRBJ1-3; the match to TRBD1 covers 9 bases. The ends lost 4 bases at V and 0 bases at J; junction bases unmatched: 11. The germline V gene has CDR1 SGHNT and CDR2 YYREEE (reference sequence). CDR3 size: 18 residues.

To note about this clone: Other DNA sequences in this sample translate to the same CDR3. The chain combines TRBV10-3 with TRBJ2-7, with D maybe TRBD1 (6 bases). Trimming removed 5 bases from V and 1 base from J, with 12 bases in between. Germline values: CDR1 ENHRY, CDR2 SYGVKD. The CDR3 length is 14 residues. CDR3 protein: CAISYSQGSYEQYF. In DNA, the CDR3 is TGTGCCATCAGTTACTCACAGGGATCCTACGAGCAGTACTTC.

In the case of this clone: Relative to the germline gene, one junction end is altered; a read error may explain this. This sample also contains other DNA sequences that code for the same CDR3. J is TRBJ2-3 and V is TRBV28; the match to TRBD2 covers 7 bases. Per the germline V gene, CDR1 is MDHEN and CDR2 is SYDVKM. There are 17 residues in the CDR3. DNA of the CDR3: TGTGCTAGCAGCCCCGCGGGACTTGGGGGGGTGGCAGATACGCAGTATTTT. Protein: CASSPAGLGGVADTQYF.

In DNA form, the CDR3 reads TGTGCCAGCAGCTTGAATGGGTTGTATGGCTACACCTTC. It codes for CASSLNGLYGYTF. This chain connects TRBV5-7 to TRBJ1-2; the D is unclear. TRBV5-7 is an ORF for which the function is uncertain. CDR3 size: 13 residues. V was shortened by 1 base and J by 5 bases, with 9 bases between the two germline ends.

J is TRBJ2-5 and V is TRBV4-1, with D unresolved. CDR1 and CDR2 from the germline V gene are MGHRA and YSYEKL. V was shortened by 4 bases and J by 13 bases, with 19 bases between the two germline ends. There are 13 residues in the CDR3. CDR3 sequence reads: CASSPNPSRDRYF. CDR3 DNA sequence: TGCGCCAGCAGCCCGAATCCCTCTAGAGATCGGTACTTC.

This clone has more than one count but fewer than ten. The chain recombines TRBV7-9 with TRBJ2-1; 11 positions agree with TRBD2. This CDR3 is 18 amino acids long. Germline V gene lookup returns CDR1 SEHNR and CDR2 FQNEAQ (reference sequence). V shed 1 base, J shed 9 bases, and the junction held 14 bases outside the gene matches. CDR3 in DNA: TGTGCCAGCAGCTTAGGCGGCGGTAGCGGGAGGGCCCTCGGTGAGCAGTTCTTC. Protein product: CASSLGGGSGRALGEQFF.

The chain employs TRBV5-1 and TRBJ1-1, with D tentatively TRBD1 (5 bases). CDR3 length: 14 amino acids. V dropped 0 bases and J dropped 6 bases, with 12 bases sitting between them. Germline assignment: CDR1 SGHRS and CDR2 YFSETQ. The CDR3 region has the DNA TGCGCCAGCAGCTTGGGGCAGGGAAGGGCTGAAGCTTTCTTT. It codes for CASSLGQGRAEAFF.

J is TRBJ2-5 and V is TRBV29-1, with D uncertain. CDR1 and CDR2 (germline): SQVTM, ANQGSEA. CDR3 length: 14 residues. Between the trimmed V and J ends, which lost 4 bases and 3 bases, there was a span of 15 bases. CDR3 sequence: CSVGKGAGKETQYF. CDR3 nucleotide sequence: TGCAGCGTTGGTAAAGGAGCAGGAAAAGAGACCCAGTACTTC.

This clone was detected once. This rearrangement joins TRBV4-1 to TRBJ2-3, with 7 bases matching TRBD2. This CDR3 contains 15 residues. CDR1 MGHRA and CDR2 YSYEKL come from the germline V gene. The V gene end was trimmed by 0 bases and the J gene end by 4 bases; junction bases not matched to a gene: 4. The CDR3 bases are TGCGCCAGCAGCCAAGAAGCGGGGTACCCAGATACGCAGTATTTT. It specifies CASSQEAGYPDTQYF.

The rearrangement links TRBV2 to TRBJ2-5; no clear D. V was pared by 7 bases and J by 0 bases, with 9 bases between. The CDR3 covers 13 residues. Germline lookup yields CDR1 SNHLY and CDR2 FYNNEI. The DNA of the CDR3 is TGTGCCAGCAAGCAGGAGAACCAAGAGACCCAGTACTTC. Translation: CASKQENQETQYF.

The CDR3 nucleotides are TGTGCCTGGAGTGTAAACAGAGGGGGTGAAGCTTTCTTT. This encodes CAWSVNRGGEAFF. V usage is TRBV30 and J usage is TRBJ1-1; a weak D match, TRBD1 (6 bases). The CDR3 consists of 13 residues. Trimming took 0 bases from V and 7 from J, leaving 12 bases between them. Germline V gene lookup returns CDR1 GTSNPN and CDR2 SVGIG (reference sequence).

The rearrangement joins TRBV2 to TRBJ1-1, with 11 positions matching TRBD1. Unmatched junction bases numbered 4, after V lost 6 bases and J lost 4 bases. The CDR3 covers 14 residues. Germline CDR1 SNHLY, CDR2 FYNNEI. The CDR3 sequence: CASRGQGAFTEAFF. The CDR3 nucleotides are TGTGCCAGCAGAGGACAGGGGGCATTCACTGAAGCTTTCTTT.

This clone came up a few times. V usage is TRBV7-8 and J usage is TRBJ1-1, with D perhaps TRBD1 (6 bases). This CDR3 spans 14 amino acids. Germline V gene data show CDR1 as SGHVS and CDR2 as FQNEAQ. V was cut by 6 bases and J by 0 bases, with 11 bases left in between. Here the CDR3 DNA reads TGTGCCAGCAGACGGACAGTTATGAACACTGAAGCTTTCTTT. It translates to CASRRTVMNTEAFF.

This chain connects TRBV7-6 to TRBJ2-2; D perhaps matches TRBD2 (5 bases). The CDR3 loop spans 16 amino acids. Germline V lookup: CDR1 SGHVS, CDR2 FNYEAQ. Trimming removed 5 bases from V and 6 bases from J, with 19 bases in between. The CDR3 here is CASSPRGVGSAGELFF. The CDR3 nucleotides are TGTGCCAGCAGCCCCCGGGGAGTGGGGTCGGCCGGGGAGCTGTTTTTT. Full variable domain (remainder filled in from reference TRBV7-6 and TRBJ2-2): GAGVSQSPRYKVTKRGQDVALRCDPISGHVSLYWYRQALGQGPEFLTYFNYEAQQDKSGLPNDRFSAERPEGSISTLTIQRTEQRDSAMYRCASSPRGVGSAGELFFGEGSRLTVL.

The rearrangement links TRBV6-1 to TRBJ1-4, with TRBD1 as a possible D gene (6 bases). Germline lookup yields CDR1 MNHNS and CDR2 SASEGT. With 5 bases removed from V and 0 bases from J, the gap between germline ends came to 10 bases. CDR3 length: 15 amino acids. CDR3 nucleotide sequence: TGTGCCAGCAGTATCAACAGGGCAACTAATGAAAAACTGTTTTTT. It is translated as CASSINRATNEKLFF.

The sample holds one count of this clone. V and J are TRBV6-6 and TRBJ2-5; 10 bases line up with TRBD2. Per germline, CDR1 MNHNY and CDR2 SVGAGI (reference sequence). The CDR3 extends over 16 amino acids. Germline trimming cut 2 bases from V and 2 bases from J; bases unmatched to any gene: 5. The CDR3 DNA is TGTGCCAGCAGTTACGGTGATAGCGGGAGGCAAGAGACCCAGTACTTC. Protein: CASSYGDSGRQETQYF.

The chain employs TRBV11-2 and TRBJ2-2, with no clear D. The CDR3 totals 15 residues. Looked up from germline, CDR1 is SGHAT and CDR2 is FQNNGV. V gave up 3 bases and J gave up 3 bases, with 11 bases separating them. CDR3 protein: CASSFVQVHTGELFF. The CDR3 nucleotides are TGTGCCAGCAGCTTTGTGCAGGTTCACACCGGGGAGCTGTTTTTT.

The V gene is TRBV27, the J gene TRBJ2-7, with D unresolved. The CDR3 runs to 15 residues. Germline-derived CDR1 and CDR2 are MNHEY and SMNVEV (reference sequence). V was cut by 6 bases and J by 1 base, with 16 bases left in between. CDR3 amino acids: CASSVGSAPSYEQYF. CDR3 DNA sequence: TGTGCCAGCAGCGTGGGGTCAGCACCATCCTACGAGCAGTACTTC.